This is a list of T cell receptor beta chains from one sample in a study of T cell responses to AZD1222 COVID-19 vaccine. Method: immunoSEQ multiplex PCR; TCRdb's copy keeps in-frame clones and lacks some. The sample has about 100,000 clones; around 90% are singletons. Specimen: peripheral blood, collected on day 0 of AZD1222 vaccination. These TCRs come from an adult in good health. Both conserved end residues are part of each CDR3. The D gene is left open where the match is weak. Some rows have no size entry. The others give once, few or many, or a class for an expanded clone.

>TRBJ1-2|NA|TRBV28|NA
CASASNYGYTF
TGTGCCAGCGCTTCTAACTATGGCTACACCTTC
>TRBJ1-1|NA|TRBV7-6|NA
CASSLVAGLNTEAFF
TGTGCCAGCAGCTTAGTAGCAGGTTTGAACACTGAAGCTTTCTTT
>TRBJ1-6|NA|TRBV5-6|NA
CASSVDRNNSPLHF
TGTGCCAGCAGCGTCGACAGGAATAATTCACCCCTCCACTTT
>TRBJ1-5|NA|TRBV4-3|NA
CASSLGPDWPQHF
TGCGCCAGCAGCCTTGGACCCGACTGGCCCCAGCATTTT
>TRBJ1-2|NA|TRBV7-9|NA
CASSLVQLSYGYTF
TGTGCCAGCAGCTTAGTACAGCTCTCCTATGGCTACACCTTC
>TRBJ1-3|NA|TRBV14|NA
CASSQAGAGNTIYF
TGTGCCAGCAGCCAAGCTGGAGCTGGAAACACCATATATTTT
>TRBJ1-2|NA|TRBV12-3/TRBV12-4|NA
CASSLGQGGYTF
TGTGCCAGCAGTTTAGGGCAGGGGGGCTACACCTTC
>TRBJ1-2|TRBD1|TRBV23-1|NA
CASSPDRGYGKDTTWTYGYTF
TGCGCCAGCAGCCCCGACAGGGGTTACGGGAAGGACACAACCTGGACCTATGGCTACACCTTC
>TRBJ1-4|NA|TRBV7-2|NA
CASSFDGATNEKLFF
TGTGCCAGCAGCTTTGACGGCGCAACTAATGAAAAACTGTTTTTT
>TRBJ1-1|NA|TRBV3-1/TRBV3-2|NA
CASSPPSAGTEAFF
TGTGCCAGCAGCCCACCCTCGGCGGGCACTGAAGCTTTCTTT
>TRBJ2-5|TRBD2|TRBV11-2|NA
CASSLRLAETQYF
TGTGCCAGCAGCTTGCGACTAGCGGAGACCCAGTACTTC
>TRBJ2-1|TRBD2|TRBV10-3|NA
CAISGGLAGYNEQFF
TGTGCCATCAGTGGAGGACTAGCGGGATACAATGAGCAGTTCTTC
>TRBJ2-1|NA|TRBV5-6|NA
CASSLGLVGNEQFF
TGTGCCAGCAGCTTGGGGCTAGTAGGGAATGAGCAGTTCTTC
>TRBJ2-7|TRBD2|TRBV7-2|NA
CASTSRDYSYEQYF
TGTGCCAGCACCTCCAGGGACTATTCCTACGAGCAGTACTTC
>TRBJ2-2|TRBD2|TRBV4-3|NA
CASGRDRTMGFPNTGELFF
TGCGCCAGCGGGAGGGACCGAACCATGGGGTTCCCGAACACCGGGGAGCTGTTTTTT
>TRBJ1-1|NA|TRBV11-2|NA
CASSTLLGAGAEAFF
TGTGCCAGCAGCACACTTTTGGGGGCAGGGGCTGAAGCTTTCTTT
>TRBJ2-1|TRBD1|TRBV6-2/TRBV6-3|NA
CASSYGQGWGEQFF
TGTGCCAGCAGTTATGGACAGGGTTGGGGTGAGCAGTTCTTC
>TRBJ1-4|NA|TRBV4-2|NA
CASSQAGGRVEKLFF
TGTGCCAGCAGCCAAGCGGGGGGCAGGGTTGAAAAACTGTTTTTT
>TRBJ1-1|NA|TRBV10-3|NA
CAAGRENTEAFF
TGTGCCGCCGGCCGGGAAAACACTGAAGCTTTCTTT
>TRBJ1-3|NA|TRBV3-1/TRBV3-2|NA
CASSQFYSGNTIYF
TGTGCCAGCAGCCAGTTCTACTCTGGAAACACCATATATTTT
>TRBJ2-5|NA|TRBV18|NA
CASSPSTRQETQYF
TGTGCCAGCTCACCCTCGACACGCCAAGAGACCCAGTACTTC
>TRBJ1-2|TRBD1|TRBV9|NA
CASSVGQGNYGYTF
TGTGCCAGCAGCGTGGGACAGGGCAACTATGGCTACACCTTC
>TRBJ1-3|NA|TRBV30|NA
CACTTGPGNTIYF
TGTGCCTGTACCACAGGGCCTGGAAACACCATATATTTT
>TRBJ2-7|TRBD1|TRBV5-3|NA
CARNSWGQTYEQYF
TGTGCCAGAAACTCCTGGGGACAGACCTACGAGCAGTACTTC
>TRBJ1-5|TRBD1|TRBV19|NA
CASRDRASFSNQPQHF
TGTGCCAGTCGGGACAGGGCTTCTTTTAGTAATCAGCCCCAGCATTTT
>TRBJ2-3|TRBD2|TRBV7-2|NA
CASSQARLGGRSTDTQYF
TGTGCCAGCAGCCAGGCCCGCCTGGGCGGGAGGAGCACAGATACGCAGTATTTT
>TRBJ1-1|NA|TRBV12-3/TRBV12-4|NA
CASRSREYTEAFF
TGTGCCAGCAGATCTAGGGAGTACACTGAAGCTTTCTTT
>TRBJ2-1|NA|TRBV10-1|once
CASPRWGTPVENEQFF
TGCGCCAGCCCCCGGTGGGGGACTCCCGTTGAGAATGAGCAGTTCTTC
>TRBJ1-4|NA|TRBV9|NA
CASSLGPHEKLFF
TGTGCCAGCAGCCTCGGACCCCATGAAAAACTGTTTTTT
>TRBJ2-1|TRBD2|TRBV30|NA
CAWSPSGGGSYNEQFF
TGTGCCTGGAGCCCCAGCGGGGGGGGCTCCTACAATGAGCAGTTCTTC
>TRBJ2-2|TRBD1|TRBV18|NA
CASSPRAGGDTGELFF
TGTGCCAGCTCACCCCGGGCAGGGGGCGACACCGGGGAGCTGTTTTTT
>TRBJ2-5|TRBD2|TRBV9|NA
CASSVPSGGQETQYF
TGTGCCAGCAGCGTCCCCTCGGGAGGACAAGAGACCCAGTACTTC
>TRBJ2-7|TRBD1|TRBV3-1/TRBV3-2|NA
CASSNEFRDRGSYEQYF
TGTGCCAGCAGCAACGAGTTCCGGGACAGAGGCTCCTACGAGCAGTACTTC
>TRBJ1-4|TRBD1|TRBV7-2|few
CASSEPGQGYEKLFF
TGTGCCAGCAGCGAACCGGGACAGGGCTATGAAAAACTGTTTTTT
>TRBJ1-2|TRBD1|TRBV15|NA
CATSRFTGGYGYTF
TGTGCCACCAGCAGATTTACAGGGGGCTATGGCTACACCTTC
>TRBJ2-2|NA|TRBV9|few
CASSVPTPGVNTGELFF
TGTGCCAGCAGCGTCCCAACACCAGGCGTTAACACCGGGGAGCTGTTTTTT
>TRBJ1-3|TRBD1|TRBV7-2|NA
CASSSTGAGNTIYF
TGTGCCAGCAGCTCCACAGGGGCCGGAAACACCATATATTTT
>TRBJ1-2|NA|TRBV19|NA
CASSIFATRGYTF
TGTGCCAGTAGTATCTTCGCAACAAGGGGCTACACCTTC
>TRBJ1-4|NA|TRBV7-9|NA
CASSLGQANEKLFF
TGTGCCAGCAGCTTAGGCCAGGCTAATGAAAAACTGTTTTTT
>TRBJ1-1|TRBD1|TRBV11-3|NA
CASSPILPGQGPEAFF
TGTGCCAGCAGCCCTATCCTCCCGGGACAGGGACCAGAAGCTTTCTTT
>TRBJ2-2|TRBD2|TRBV14|NA
CASSLHRRVLAGALNTGELFF
TGTGCCAGCAGCCTCCACCGGCGCGTCTTAGCGGGAGCGCTAAACACCGGGGAGCTGTTTTTT
>TRBJ1-1|NA|TRBV3-1/TRBV3-2|once
CASSQRGGVPEAFF
TGTGCCAGCAGCCAAAGAGGAGGGGTCCCTGAAGCTTTCTTT
>TRBJ2-3|TRBD1|TRBV19|NA
CASSISMVDRAQYF
TGTGCCAGTAGTATATCAATGGTGGACAGGGCGCAGTATTTT
>TRBJ1-1|NA|TRBV18|NA
CASSPSGRNTEAFF
TGTGCCAGCTCACCGAGTGGGCGGAACACTGAAGCTTTCTTT
>TRBJ2-5|NA|TRBV5-6|NA
CASSSPKETQYF
TGTGCCAGCAGCTCACCCAAAGAGACCCAGTACTTC
>TRBJ1-5|TRBD1|TRBV6-5|NA
CASSSGTDSNQPQHF
TGTGCCAGCAGCTCCGGGACAGATAGCAATCAGCCCCAGCATTTT
>TRBJ2-3|NA|TRBV5-1|NA
CASSPAGTRGDTQYF
TGCGCCAGCAGCCCCGCCGGGACTCGGGGAGATACGCAGTATTTT
>TRBJ2-2|TRBD2|TRBV29-1|NA
CSVASGRASGTGELFF
TGCAGCGTTGCTAGCGGGAGGGCCTCGGGCACCGGGGAGCTGTTTTTT
>TRBJ1-5|NA|TRBV2|once
CASSAYSGVGPQHF
TGTGCCAGCAGTGCATACAGTGGGGTAGGGCCCCAGCATTTT